Listed below are T cell receptor beta chains from one sample, sequenced in a study of cytomegalovirus exposure and HLA in healthy donors. Some clones are missing from TCRdb's copy, which holds only in-frame ones; the method was immunoSEQ multiplex PCR. In the table there are about 150,000 clones, roughly 89% of which are singletons. Sequenced material: PBMCs. Receptors originate from a man younger than 35 in good health and CMV-seropositive. Each CDR3 is given with its conserved first and last residue. Each record gives: clone size, V gene, J gene, CDR3 protein. The listing skips clone size in some rows; elsewhere it reads once, few, many or a size class.

>NA|TRBV10-3|TRBJ2-5
CAIGGQRGQETQYF
>NA|TRBV7-9|TRBJ1-1
CASSLQGANTEAFF
>once|TRBV19|TRBJ2-7
CASSIRAASPYEQYF
>NA|TRBV5-4|TRBJ2-2
CASSETSGYTGELFF
>NA|TRBV7-9|TRBJ2-7
CASSLGLGASEQYF
>NA|TRBV19|TRBJ2-5
CASRFSQGETQYF
>NA|TRBV9|TRBJ2-3
CASSVGRGATDTQYF
>NA|TRBV5-8|TRBJ2-7
CASSLGGTGQPYEQYF
>NA|TRBV29-1|TRBJ1-2
CSVHIKTGVGYGYTF
>NA|TRBV5-4|TRBJ2-7
CASSLAGEYYEQYF
>NA|TRBV5-1|TRBJ1-2
CASSFLPGTGNYGYTF
>NA|TRBV5-6|TRBJ1-4
CASSLTGGEEKLFF
>NA|TRBV4-1|TRBJ1-1
CASSQEDFGLGTEAFF
>NA|TRBV7-9|TRBJ1-1
CASTDTPNTEAFF
>NA|TRBV11-2|TRBJ2-7
CASSRLEGSEQYF
>NA|TRBV18|TRBJ1-2
CASSPSGTGNLYGYTF
>once|TRBV6-1|TRBJ1-5
CATRGPGGQPQHF
>NA|TRBV29-1|TRBJ2-5
CSVSARLAKETQYF
>NA|TRBV4-1|TRBJ2-1
CASSQGPLPSSYNEQFF
>once|TRBV5-4|TRBJ1-1
CASSEADTGSGTEAFF
>NA|TRBV6-5|TRBJ1-2
CASTGTGNGYTF
>few|TRBV30|TRBJ1-2
CAWLPGGNYGYTF
>NA|TRBV6-1|TRBJ2-7
CASRPDTITYEQYF
>NA|TRBV4-1|TRBJ1-5
CASSQGASPSQPQHF
>few|TRBV4-1|TRBJ1-5
CASSPPGDQPQHF
>NA|TRBV5-1|TRBJ2-1
CASSFGLAGGPNEQFF